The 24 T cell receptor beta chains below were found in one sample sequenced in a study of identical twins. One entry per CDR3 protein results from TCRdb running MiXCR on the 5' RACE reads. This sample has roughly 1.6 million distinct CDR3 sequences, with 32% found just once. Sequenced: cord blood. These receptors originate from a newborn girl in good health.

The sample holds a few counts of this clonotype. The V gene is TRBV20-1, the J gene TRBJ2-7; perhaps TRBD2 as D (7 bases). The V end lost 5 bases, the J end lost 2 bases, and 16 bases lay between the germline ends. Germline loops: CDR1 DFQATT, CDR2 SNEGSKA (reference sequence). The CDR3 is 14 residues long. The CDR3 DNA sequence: TGCAGTGCTCGTGGGGGCGGGAGCCCCTACGAGCAGTACTTC. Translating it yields CSARGGGSPYEQYF.

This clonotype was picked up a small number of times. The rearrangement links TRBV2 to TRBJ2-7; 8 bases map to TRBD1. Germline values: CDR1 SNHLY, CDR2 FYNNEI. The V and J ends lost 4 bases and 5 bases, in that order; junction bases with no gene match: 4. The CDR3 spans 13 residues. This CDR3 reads CASSGTGIHEQYF. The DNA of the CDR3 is TGTGCCAGCAGTGGGACAGGGATCCACGAGCAGTACTTC.

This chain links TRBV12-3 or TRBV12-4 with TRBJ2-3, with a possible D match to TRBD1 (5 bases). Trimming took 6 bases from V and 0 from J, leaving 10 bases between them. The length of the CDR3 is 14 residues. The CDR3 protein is CASRRQYSTDTQYF. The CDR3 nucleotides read TGTGCCAGCAGAAGACAGTATAGCACAGATACGCAGTATTTT.

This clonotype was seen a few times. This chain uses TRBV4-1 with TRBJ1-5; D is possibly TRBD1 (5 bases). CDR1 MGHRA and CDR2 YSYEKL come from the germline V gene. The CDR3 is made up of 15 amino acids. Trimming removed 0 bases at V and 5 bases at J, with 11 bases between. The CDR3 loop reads CASSQDREEDQPQHF. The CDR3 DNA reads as TGCGCCAGCAGCCAAGACAGGGAAGAGGATCAGCCCCAGCATTTT.

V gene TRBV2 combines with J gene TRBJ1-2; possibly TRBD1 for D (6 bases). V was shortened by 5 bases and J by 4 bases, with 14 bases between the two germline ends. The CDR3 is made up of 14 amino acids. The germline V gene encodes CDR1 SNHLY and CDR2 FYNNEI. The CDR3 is CASSNRDNSYGYTF. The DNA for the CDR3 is TGTGCCAGCAGTAATCGGGACAACTCCTATGGCTACACCTTC. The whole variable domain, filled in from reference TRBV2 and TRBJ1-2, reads EPEVTQTPSHQVTQMGQEVILRCVPISNHLYFYWYRQILGQKVEFLVSFYNNEISEKSEIFDDQFSVERPDGSNFTLKIRSTKLEDSAMYFCASSNRDNSYGYTFGSGTRLTVV.

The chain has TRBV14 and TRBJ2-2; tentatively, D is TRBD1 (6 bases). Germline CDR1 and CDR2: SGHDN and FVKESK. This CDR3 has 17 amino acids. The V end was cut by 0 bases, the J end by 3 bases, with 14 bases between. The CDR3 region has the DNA TGTGCCAGCAGCCAAGAGATAAAGGCAGGGGACACCGGGGAGCTGTTTTTT. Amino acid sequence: CASSQEIKAGDTGELFF.

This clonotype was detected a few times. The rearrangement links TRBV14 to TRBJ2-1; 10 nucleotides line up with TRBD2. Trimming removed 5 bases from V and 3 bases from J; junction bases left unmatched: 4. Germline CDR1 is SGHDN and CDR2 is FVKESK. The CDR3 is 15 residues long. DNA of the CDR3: TGTGCCAGCAGCGACGGACTAGCGGTCTACAATGAGCAGTTCTTC. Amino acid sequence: CASSDGLAVYNEQFF. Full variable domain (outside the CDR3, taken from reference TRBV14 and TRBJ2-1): EAGVTQFPSHSVIEKGQTVTLRCDPISGHDNLYWYRRVMGKEIKFLLHFVKESKQDESGMPNNRFLAERTGGTYSTLKVQPAELEDSGVYFCASSDGLAVYNEQFFGPGTRLTVL.

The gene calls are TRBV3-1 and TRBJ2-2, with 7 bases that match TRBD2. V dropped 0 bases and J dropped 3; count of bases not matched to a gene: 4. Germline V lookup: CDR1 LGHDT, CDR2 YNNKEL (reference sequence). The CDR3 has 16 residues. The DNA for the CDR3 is TGTGCCAGCAGCCAAGACCTGCTAGCGGACACCGGGGAGCTGTTTTTT. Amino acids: CASSQDLLADTGELFF.

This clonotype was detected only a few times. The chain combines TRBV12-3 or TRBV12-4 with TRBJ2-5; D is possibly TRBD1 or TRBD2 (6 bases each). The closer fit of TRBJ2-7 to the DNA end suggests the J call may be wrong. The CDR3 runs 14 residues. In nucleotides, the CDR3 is TGTGCCAGCAGATTCACGGGGGCGAGGAACGAGCAGTACTTC. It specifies CASRFTGARNEQYF.

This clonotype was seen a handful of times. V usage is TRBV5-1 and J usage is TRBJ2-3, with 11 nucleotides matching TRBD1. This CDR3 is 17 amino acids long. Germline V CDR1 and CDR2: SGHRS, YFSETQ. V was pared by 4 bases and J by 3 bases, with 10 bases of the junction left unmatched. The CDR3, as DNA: TGCGCCAGCAGCCCAGGGGACAGGGGGTCTATTACAGATACGCAGTATTTT. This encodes CASSPGDRGSITDTQYF.

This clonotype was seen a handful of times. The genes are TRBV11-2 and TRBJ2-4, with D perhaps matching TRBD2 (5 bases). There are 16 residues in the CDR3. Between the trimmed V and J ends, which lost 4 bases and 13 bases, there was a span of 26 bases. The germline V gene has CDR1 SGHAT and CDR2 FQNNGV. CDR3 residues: CASSSYLTSSSREQYF. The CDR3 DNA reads TGTGCCAGCAGCTCATACCTAACTAGTTCCTCAAGGGAGCAGTACTTC.

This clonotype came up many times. CDR3 sequence: CASSSPLDNEQFF. DNA of the CDR3: TGTGCCAGCAGCTCCCCCCTGGACAATGAGCAGTTCTTC. This chain uses TRBV12-3 or TRBV12-4 with TRBJ2-1; no clear D gene. Trimming pared 6 bases from V and 5 bases from J, leaving 11 bases between. The CDR3 totals 13 residues.

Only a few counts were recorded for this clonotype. Written as DNA, the CDR3 is TGCGCCAGCAGCTTGGAACGGGGGTTCACTGAAGCTTTCTTT. It encodes CASSLERGFTEAFF. The gene calls are TRBV5-1 and TRBJ1-1, with D perhaps matching TRBD1 (5 bases). V gave up 0 bases and J gave up 4 bases, with 10 bases separating them. Germline V gene lookup returns CDR1 SGHRS and CDR2 YFSETQ. CDR3 length equals 14 residues.

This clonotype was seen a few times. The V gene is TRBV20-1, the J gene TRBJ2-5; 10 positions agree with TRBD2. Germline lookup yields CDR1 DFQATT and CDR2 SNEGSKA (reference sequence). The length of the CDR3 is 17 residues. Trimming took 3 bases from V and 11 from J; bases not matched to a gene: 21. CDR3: CSASRAGLAYDNNEQYF. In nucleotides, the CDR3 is TGCAGTGCTAGTAGGGCGGGACTAGCGTATGATAACAATGAGCAGTACTTC.

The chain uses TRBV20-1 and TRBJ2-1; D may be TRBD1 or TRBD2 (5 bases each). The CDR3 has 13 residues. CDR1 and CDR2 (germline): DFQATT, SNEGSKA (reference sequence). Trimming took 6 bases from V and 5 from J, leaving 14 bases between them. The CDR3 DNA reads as TGCAGTGCGAGGGGCGTAGCCGACAATGAGCAGTTCTTC. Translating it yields CSARGVADNEQFF.

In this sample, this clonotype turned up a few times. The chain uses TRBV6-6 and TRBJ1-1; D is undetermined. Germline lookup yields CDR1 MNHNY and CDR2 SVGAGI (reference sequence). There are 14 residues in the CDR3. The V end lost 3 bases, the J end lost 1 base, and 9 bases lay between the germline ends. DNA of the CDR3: TGTGCCAGCAGTTATGCGGGTAGGAACACTGAAGCTTTCTTT. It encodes CASSYAGRNTEAFF.

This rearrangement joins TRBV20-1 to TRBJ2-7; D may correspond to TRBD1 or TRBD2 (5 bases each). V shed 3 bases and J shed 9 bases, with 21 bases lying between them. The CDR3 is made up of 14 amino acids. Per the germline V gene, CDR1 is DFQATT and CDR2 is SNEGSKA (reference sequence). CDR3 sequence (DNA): TGCAGTGCTAGGAGGCTAAAGTACGGGACGAGGCAGTACTTC. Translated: CSARRLKYGTRQYF.

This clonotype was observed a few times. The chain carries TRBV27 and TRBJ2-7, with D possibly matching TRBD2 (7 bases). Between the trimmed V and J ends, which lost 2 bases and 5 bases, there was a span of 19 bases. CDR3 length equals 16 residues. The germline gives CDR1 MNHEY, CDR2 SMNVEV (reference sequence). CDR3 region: CASSLKWGGSFHEQYF. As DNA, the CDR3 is TGTGCCAGCAGTTTAAAGTGGGGGGGCTCATTCCACGAGCAGTACTTC.

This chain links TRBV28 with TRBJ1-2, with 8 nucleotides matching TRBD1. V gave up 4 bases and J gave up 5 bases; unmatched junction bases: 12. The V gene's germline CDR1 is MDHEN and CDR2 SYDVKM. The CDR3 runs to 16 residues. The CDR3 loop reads CASSSGTGATPYGYTF. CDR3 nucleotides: TGTGCCAGCAGTTCCGGGACAGGAGCTACTCCTTATGGCTACACCTTC.

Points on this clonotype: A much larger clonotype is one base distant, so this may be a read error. This CDR3 is CSASQVNQPQHF. The DNA for the CDR3 is TGCAGTGCTAGCCAGGTCAATCAGCCCCAGCATTTT. This rearrangement joins TRBV20-1 to TRBJ1-5; D is undetermined. CDR3 length equals 12 residues. V was clipped by 3 bases and J by 3 bases, with 6 bases between them. Per germline, CDR1 DFQATT and CDR2 SNEGSKA (reference sequence).

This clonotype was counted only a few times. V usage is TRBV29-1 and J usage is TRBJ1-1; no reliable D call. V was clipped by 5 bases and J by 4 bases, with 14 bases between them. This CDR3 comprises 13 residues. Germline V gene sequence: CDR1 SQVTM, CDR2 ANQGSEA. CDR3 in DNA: TGCAGCGTTAAATCCCGCTGGGGCACTGAAGCTTTCTTT. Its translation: CSVKSRWGTEAFF.

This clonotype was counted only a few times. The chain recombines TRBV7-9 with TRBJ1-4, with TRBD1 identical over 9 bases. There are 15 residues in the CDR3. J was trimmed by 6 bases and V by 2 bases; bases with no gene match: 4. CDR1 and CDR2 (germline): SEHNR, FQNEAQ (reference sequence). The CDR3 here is CASSLLRDRDEKLFF. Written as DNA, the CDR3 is TGTGCCAGCAGCTTACTCCGGGACAGGGATGAAAAACTGTTTTTT.

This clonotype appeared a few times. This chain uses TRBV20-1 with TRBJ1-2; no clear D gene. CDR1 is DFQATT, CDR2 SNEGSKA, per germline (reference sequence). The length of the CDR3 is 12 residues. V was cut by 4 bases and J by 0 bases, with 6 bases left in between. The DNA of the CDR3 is TGCAGTGCTATGTCAGCTAACTATGGCTACACCTTC. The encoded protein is CSAMSANYGYTF.

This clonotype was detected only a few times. The CDR3 is CASSLSYSEGVDNEQFF. CDR3 bases: TGTGCCAGCAGCTTGTCGTATTCGGAGGGTGTCGACAATGAGCAGTTCTTC. This chain joins TRBV11-3 and TRBJ2-1; D possibly corresponds to TRBD2 (6 bases). The CDR3 sequence is 17 residues long. The V gene lost 3 bases and the J gene lost 5 bases, with 20 bases spanning the gap. In germline, CDR1 is SGHNT, CDR2 YENEEA.